This passage covers 29 T cell receptor beta chains from one sample sequenced in a study of type 1 and type 2 diabetes patients. The PCR template was genomic DNA. A primer set of 30 forward and 13 reverse primers amplified the CDR3. TCRdb re-analysed the multiplex PCR reads in MiXCR, keeping a single row per CDR3 protein. The sample shows about 290,000 distinct CDR3 sequences, roughly 48% of them seen only once. The specimen sequenced was peripheral blood mononuclear cells (PBMCs). All receptors come from a man younger than 30 with type 2 diabetes.

This clonotype was detected many times. The chain combines TRBV30 with TRBJ2-2; a weak D match, TRBD2 (5 bases). The CDR3 consists of 14 residues. Trimming pared 3 bases from V and 4 bases from J, leaving 12 bases between. Germline CDR1 is GTSNPN and CDR2 is SVGIG (reference sequence). The CDR3 loop is CAWRGRATTGELFF. In DNA form, the CDR3 reads TGTGCCTGGAGAGGGAGAGCGACCACCGGGGAGCTGTTTTTT. Combining the CDR3 with reference TRBV30 and TRBJ2-2 gives the whole variable domain SQTIHQWPATLVQPVGSPLSLECTVEGTSNPNLYWYRQAAGRGLQLLFYSVGIGQISSEVPQNLSASRPQDRQFILSSKKLLLSDSGFYLCAWRGRATTGELFFGEGSRLTVL.

This sequence joins TRBV27 and TRBJ1-1; D might be TRBD1 (6 bases). The CDR3 is 14 residues long. Germline lookup yields CDR1 MNHEY and CDR2 SMNVEV (reference sequence). Between the trimmed V and J ends, which lost 4 bases and 1 base, there was a span of 10 bases. Here the CDR3 DNA reads TGTGCCAGCAGTTCCTTGGACAGGAACACTGAAGCTTTCTTT. It specifies CASSSLDRNTEAFF.

The V gene is TRBV20-1, the J gene TRBJ2-5, with 7 bases that match TRBD1. CDR1 and CDR2 (germline): DFQATT, SNEGSKA (reference sequence). The CDR3 totals 14 residues. V shed 0 bases and J 4 bases; nucleotides not matched to a gene: 5. CDR3: CSARDSQGVETQYF. The DNA for the CDR3 is TGCAGTGCTAGAGATTCGCAGGGGGTAGAGACCCAGTACTTC.

There are a few counts of this clonotype. V gene TRBV30 combines with J gene TRBJ1-5; TRBD1 might be the D (6 bases). The CDR3 length is 13 residues. The V end was cut by 2 bases, the J end by 6 bases, with 11 bases between. Germline lookup yields CDR1 GTSNPN and CDR2 SVGIG (reference sequence). DNA of the CDR3: TGTGCCTGGAGTAGGGGGGTAGGTCAGCCCCAGCATTTT. Its translation: CAWSRGVGQPQHF.

This rearrangement joins TRBV24-1 to TRBJ2-1, with D possibly TRBD1 on 5 matching bases. The germline V gene has CDR1 KGHDR and CDR2 SFDVKD. V was shortened by 4 bases and J by 7 bases, with 13 bases between the two germline ends. The CDR3 totals 14 residues. The CDR3: CATSDRVVSNEQFF. The DNA of the CDR3 is TGTGCCACCAGTGACAGGGTGGTGTCGAATGAGCAGTTCTTC.

On this clonotype itself: A junction boundary mismatches the germline segment, possibly from a read error. CDR3 bases: TGTGCCAGCAGCTTGGGGGCGCAGGACACTAAAGCTTTCTTT. Amino acids: CASSLGAQDTKAFF. V gene TRBV7-3 combines with J gene TRBJ1-1; the D gene is possibly TRBD1 (6 bases). The CDR3 spans 14 residues. Germline V gene data show CDR1 as SGHTA and CDR2 as FQGTGA.

The J gene is TRBJ2-3, the V gene TRBV7-8; D is possibly TRBD1 or TRBD2 (6 bases each). CDR1 SGHVS and CDR2 FQNEAQ come from the germline V gene. CDR3 length equals 16 residues. Between the trimmed V and J ends, which lost 5 bases and 4 bases, there was a span of 19 bases. The CDR3 DNA reads TGTGCCAGCAGCCCCCGAAGGGGGGCGCGAGCAGATACGCAGTATTTT. Translated, it gives CASSPRRGARADTQYF.

This clonotype was counted between two and nine times. The chain has TRBV7-2 and TRBJ2-7; 9 bases agree with TRBD1. Germline CDR1 SGHTA, CDR2 FQGNSA. After removal of 1 base from V and 8 bases from J, the junction contained 6 bases not matched to a gene. CDR3 length equals 14 residues. CDR3 sequence: CASSLVLGQGKQYF. The CDR3 DNA follows: TGTGCCAGCAGCTTAGTGTTGGGACAGGGAAAGCAGTACTTC.

This clonotype was seen at least ten times. The rearrangement links TRBV15 to TRBJ2-6, with D tentatively TRBD1 or TRBD2 (5 bases each). This CDR3 contains 17 residues. Per the germline V gene, CDR1 is LNHNV and CDR2 is YYDKDF (reference sequence). Trimming removed 0 bases from V and 0 bases from J, with 9 bases in between. Here the CDR3 reads CATSREGEFSGANVLTF. The CDR3 nucleotides read TGTGCCACCAGCAGAGAGGGGGAATTCTCTGGGGCCAACGTCCTGACTTTC.

This clonotype came up a few times. The V gene is TRBV20-1, the J gene TRBJ1-1; 8 bases align to TRBD1. V lost 6 bases and J lost 10; bases outside the gene matches: 13. Germline lookup yields CDR1 DFQATT and CDR2 SNEGSKA (reference sequence). The CDR3 contains 13 residues. CDR3 protein: CSAKDGARGRAFF. CDR3 nucleotides: TGCAGTGCGAAAGATGGGGCCAGGGGGCGAGCTTTCTTT.

This clonotype showed up many times. The gene calls are TRBV10-1 and TRBJ2-7; 7 bases line up with TRBD2. The CDR3 loop spans 13 amino acids. CDR1 is WNHNN, CDR2 SYGVQD, per germline (reference sequence). V shed 4 bases and J 3 bases; nucleotides not matched to a gene: 3. CDR3 nucleotides: TGCGCCAGCAGTGGAAGCGGGGACTACGAGCAGTACTTC. Protein product: CASSGSGDYEQYF.

This clonotype was picked up many times. The chain combines TRBV13 with TRBJ1-1; tentative D call: TRBD1 (6 bases). This CDR3 region has 12 residues. From germline, CDR1 is PRHDT and CDR2 FYEKMQ (reference sequence). V dropped 5 bases and J dropped 8 bases, with 12 bases sitting between them. The CDR3 sequence is CASSADGTEAFF. DNA of the CDR3: TGTGCCAGCAGCGCCGATGGGACAGAAGCTTTCTTT.

The genes are TRBV19 and TRBJ1-1; D is possibly TRBD1 (6 bases). The CDR3 consists of 13 residues. CDR1 LNHDA and CDR2 SQIVND come from the germline V gene (reference sequence). V was shortened by 8 bases and J by 6 bases, with 16 bases between the two germline ends. The CDR3: CASGTRRAAEAFF. For the CDR3, the DNA is TGTGCCAGTGGGACAAGAAGAGCCGCTGAAGCTTTCTTT.

The chain carries TRBV19 and TRBJ2-1, with D possibly being TRBD1 or TRBD2 (7 bases each). The CDR3 spans 14 residues. Germline CDR1 reads LNHDA; CDR2 reads SQIVND (reference sequence). Trimming removed 6 bases at V and 6 bases at J, with 15 bases between. The DNA for the CDR3 is TGTGCCAGTAGCCGACAGGGAGGGGTCAATGAGCAGTTCTTC. This translates into CASSRQGGVNEQFF.

This clonotype was seen a few times. This chain uses TRBV7-6 with TRBJ2-3; D is uncertain. This CDR3 spans 14 amino acids. Trimming took off 4 bases at V and 2 bases at J, with 10 bases between the two ends. CDR1 is SGHVS, CDR2 FNYEAQ, per germline. CDR3 bases: TGTGCCAGCAGCTCCCCACAATACACAGATACGCAGTATTTT. This codes for CASSSPQYTDTQYF.

V gene TRBV19 combines with J gene TRBJ1-2; 9 positions match TRBD1. Germline CDR1 reads LNHDA; CDR2 reads SQIVND (reference sequence). V dropped 7 bases and J dropped 5; count of bases not matched to a gene: 8. The CDR3 has 14 residues. This CDR3 reads CASITRQGGYGYTF. CDR3 DNA: TGTGCCAGTATTACTCGACAGGGGGGGTATGGCTACACCTTC.

The V and J genes are TRBV20-1 and TRBJ2-1; D is possibly TRBD1 or TRBD2 (5 bases each). V was shortened by 5 bases and J by 5 bases, with 13 bases between the two germline ends. The CDR3 sequence is 13 residues long. Germline-derived CDR1 and CDR2 are DFQATT and SNEGSKA (reference sequence). Here the CDR3 reads CSASPPGHNEQFF. CDR3 in DNA: TGCAGTGCTTCCCCTCCGGGGCACAATGAGCAGTTCTTC.

This clonotype was recorded many times. The rearrangement uses TRBV2 and TRBJ1-2; no firm D call. The CDR3 runs to 11 residues. Germline-derived CDR1 and CDR2 are SNHLY and FYNNEI. Trimming took 6 bases from V and 7 from J, leaving 9 bases between them. The CDR3 sequence is CASSLGVGYTF. The CDR3 nucleotides are TGTGCCAGCAGCCTCGGGGTTGGCTACACCTTC.

This clonotype was seen more than once but under ten times. In DNA form, the CDR3 reads TGTGCCACCAGTGATATTAGCGGGAAATACAATGAGCAGTTCTTC. As protein: CATSDISGKYNEQFF. J is TRBJ2-1 and V is TRBV24-1; the match to TRBD2 covers 8 bases. CDR1 KGHDR and CDR2 SFDVKD come from the germline V gene. Trimming at V came to 3 bases and at J to 4 bases, leaving 4 bases not matched to a gene. The CDR3 has 15 residues.

This clonotype has just a few counts. The J gene is TRBJ1-1, the V gene TRBV20-1, with a weak D call TRBD1 (6 bases). Germline V gene data show CDR1 as DFQATT and CDR2 as SNEGSKA (reference sequence). The CDR3 covers 16 residues. With 1 base removed from V and 2 bases from J, the gap between germline ends came to 17 bases. The CDR3 DNA sequence: TGCAGTGCTAGAGCGGCGAGGGGGGGCGATAACACTGAAGCTTTCTTT. It specifies CSARAARGGDNTEAFF.

In its sample, this clonotype was seen a few times. The V gene is TRBV30, the J gene TRBJ1-6, with 9 nucleotides matching TRBD1. The CDR3 spans 15 residues. The V and J ends lost 4 bases and 10 bases, in that order; junction bases with no gene match: 11. Germline-derived CDR1 and CDR2 are GTSNPN and SVGIG (reference sequence). The CDR3 bases are TGTGCCTGGACCCGACAGGGGGAAGGATACTCACCCCTCCACTTT. Its protein is CAWTRQGEGYSPLHF.

This clonotype appeared many times. The chain uses TRBV10-1 and TRBJ2-2; D gene ambiguous. In germline, CDR1 is WNHNN, CDR2 SYGVQD (reference sequence). The V end lost 3 bases, the J end lost 7 bases, and 9 bases lay between the germline ends. This CDR3 region has 13 residues. This CDR3 reads CASSDLAGGELFF. The CDR3 nucleotides are TGCGCCAGCAGTGATCTCGCCGGCGGGGAGCTGTTTTTT.

The V and J genes are TRBV2 and TRBJ2-7; D possibly corresponds to TRBD1 (6 bases). The CDR3 extends over 14 amino acids. V lost 8 bases to trimming and J lost 2 bases, with 16 bases between them. Germline CDR1 SNHLY, CDR2 FYNNEI. CDR3 protein: CASSGVKGAYEQYF. CDR3 in DNA: TGTGCCAGCTCAGGGGTGAAGGGGGCCTACGAGCAGTACTTC.

The genes are TRBV5-1 and TRBJ1-1, with D perhaps TRBD1 (6 bases). The CDR3 loop spans 15 amino acids. Germline CDR1 reads SGHRS; CDR2 reads YFSETQ. With 3 bases removed from V and 1 base from J, the gap between germline ends came to 13 bases. The CDR3 spells CASSWRGGPNTEAFF. The CDR3 DNA reads as TGCGCCAGCAGCTGGCGAGGGGGGCCGAACACTGAAGCTTTCTTT.

V is TRBV2 and J is TRBJ1-5; the D gene is possibly TRBD1 (5 bases). This CDR3 comprises 14 residues. The V gene lost 4 bases and the J gene lost 7 bases, with 14 bases spanning the gap. The germline CDR1 and CDR2 sequences are SNHLY and FYNNEI. As DNA, the CDR3 is TGTGCCAGCAGTGCTGGGGCAGGAGAACAGCCCCAGCATTTT. It translates to CASSAGAGEQPQHF.

A note on this clonotype: At one end the junction does not follow the germline gene, possibly because of a read error. The gene calls are TRBV7-9 and TRBJ2-2, with D tentatively TRBD1 (7 bases). CDR3 size: 16 residues. Per germline, CDR1 SEHNR and CDR2 FQNEAQ (reference sequence). As DNA, the CDR3 is TGTACCAGCAGCCCCCAGGGGGGTTCGGGTGCCGGGGAGCTGTTTTTT. This gives the protein CTSSPQGGSGAGELFF.

The chain couples TRBV4-2 to TRBJ1-4; 9 bases fit TRBD1. This CDR3 is 17 amino acids long. Unmatched junction bases numbered 10, after V lost 0 bases and J lost 8 bases. Germline lookup yields CDR1 LGHNA and CDR2 YNFKEQ. The chain's CDR3 is CASSQEWGTGRQEKLFF. Here the CDR3 DNA reads TGTGCCAGCAGCCAAGAGTGGGGGACAGGGCGTCAGGAAAAACTGTTTTTT.

This clonotype was recorded a few times. V gene TRBV5-1 combines with J gene TRBJ2-3; 9 positions agree with TRBD2. Per germline, CDR1 SGHRS and CDR2 YFSETQ. Losses at the gene ends were 4 bases for V and 2 bases for J; bases not matched to a gene: 8. This CDR3 is 16 amino acids long. CDR3 bases: TGCGCCAGCAGCATAAGAAGCGGGGGGTTCACAGATACGCAGTATTTT. This codes for CASSIRSGGFTDTQYF.

The chain is built from TRBV18 and TRBJ1-6, with TRBD1 as a possible D gene (5 bases). This CDR3 contains 14 residues. Trimming cost V 5 bases and J 7 bases, with 12 bases left between them. Germline V gene data show CDR1 as KGHSH and CDR2 as LQKENI. The CDR3 bases are TGTGCCAGCTCATCGACAGACACCAATTCACCCCTCCACTTT. Amino acid sequence: CASSSTDTNSPLHF.